This is a list of T cell receptor beta chains from one sample in a study of blood T cells in healthy people across ages. TCRdb analysed the 5' RACE reads with MiXCR anew, one entry per CDR3 protein. This table holds about 810,000 distinct CDR3 sequences, around 36% found once. Sequencing input: blood. The receptors stem from a man between 18 and 29 years old in good health. Both conserved end residues are part of each CDR3. The order of the fields is clone size, V gene, D gene, J gene, CDR3 protein, CDR3 DNA. The D gene is left open where the match is weak. Size values are once, few and many counts, or a class for expanded clones, and some rows have none.

clone size: .; V gene: TRBV4-3; D gene: .; J gene: TRBJ1-1; CDR3 protein: CASSQDRQGGDNTEAFF; CDR3 DNA: TGCGCCAGCAGCCAAGATCGCCAAGGGGGTGACAACACTGAAGCTTTCTTT
clone size: .; V gene: TRBV7-2; D gene: .; J gene: TRBJ1-3; CDR3 protein: CASSLGLSPGNTIYF; CDR3 DNA: TGTGCCAGCAGCTTGGGCCTCTCGCCTGGAAACACCATATATTTT
clone size: few; V gene: TRBV6-2/TRBV6-3; D gene: .; J gene: TRBJ2-7; CDR3 protein: CASTQSSYNEQYF; CDR3 DNA: TGTGCCAGCACCCAATCATCCTACAATGAGCAGTACTTC
clone size: few; V gene: TRBV28; D gene: .; J gene: TRBJ1-2; CDR3 protein: CASRAAGGYTF; CDR3 DNA: TGTGCCAGCAGAGCGGCCGGGGGCTACACCTTC
clone size: many; V gene: TRBV9; D gene: .; J gene: TRBJ2-7; CDR3 protein: CASSARDTTYEQYF; CDR3 DNA: TGTGCCAGCAGCGCCCGGGACACAACCTACGAGCAGTACTTC
clone size: .; V gene: TRBV12-3/TRBV12-4; D gene: .; J gene: TRBJ1-6; CDR3 protein: CASSSQGFDSPLHF; CDR3 DNA: TGTGCCAGCAGTTCACAGGGCTTCGATTCACCCCTCCACTTT
clone size: .; V gene: TRBV19; D gene: TRBD2; J gene: TRBJ2-1; CDR3 protein: CASILSSSGGYNEQFF; CDR3 DNA: TGTGCCAGTATCCTATCGTCTAGCGGGGGGTACAATGAGCAGTTCTTC
clone size: .; V gene: TRBV4-3; D gene: .; J gene: TRBJ2-1; CDR3 protein: CASSQDRTAMEQFF; CDR3 DNA: TGCGCCAGCAGCCAAGATAGAACGGCAATGGAGCAGTTCTTC
clone size: .; V gene: TRBV29-1; D gene: TRBD2; J gene: TRBJ2-7; CDR3 protein: CSAGGLAGGSYEQYF; CDR3 DNA: TGCAGCGCTGGGGGACTAGCGGGAGGTTCCTACGAGCAGTACTTC
clone size: .; V gene: TRBV7-8; D gene: .; J gene: TRBJ2-6; CDR3 protein: CASTSYKSQGTGANVLTF; CDR3 DNA: TGTGCCAGCACCTCGTACAAATCACAGGGAACTGGGGCCAACGTCCTGACTTTC
clone size: .; V gene: TRBV5-1; D gene: .; J gene: TRBJ1-5; CDR3 protein: CASSWTLGVGNQPQHF; CDR3 DNA: TGCGCCAGCAGCTGGACCTTGGGGGTTGGCAATCAGCCCCAGCATTTT
clone size: .; V gene: TRBV2; D gene: .; J gene: TRBJ2-1; CDR3 protein: CASTRDLTATYEQFF; CDR3 DNA: TGTGCCAGCACCAGAGACTTGACAGCGACCTACGAGCAGTTCTTC
clone size: .; V gene: TRBV7-9; D gene: .; J gene: TRBJ1-2; CDR3 protein: CASSLPGAPVYGYTF; CDR3 DNA: TGTGCCAGCAGCTTACCAGGGGCGCCTGTCTATGGCTACACCTTC
clone size: .; V gene: TRBV19; D gene: .; J gene: TRBJ2-1; CDR3 protein: CASQQSRRRDYNEQFF; CDR3 DNA: TGTGCCAGCCAACAATCCCGAAGAAGGGACTACAATGAGCAGTTCTTC
clone size: few; V gene: TRBV28; D gene: .; J gene: TRBJ1-1; CDR3 protein: CASSTRVRNTEAFF; CDR3 DNA: TGTGCCAGCAGCACCAGGGTGAGGAACACTGAAGCTTTCTTT
clone size: few; V gene: TRBV27; D gene: TRBD2; J gene: TRBJ2-3; CDR3 protein: CASSSTSGGVQDTQYF; CDR3 DNA: TGTGCCAGCAGTTCGACTAGCGGGGGGGTCCAAGATACGCAGTATTTT
clone size: .; V gene: TRBV2; D gene: .; J gene: TRBJ1-5; CDR3 protein: CASSEDPSQPQHF; CDR3 DNA: TGTGCCAGCAGTGAGGACCCAAGTCAGCCCCAGCATTTT
clone size: few; V gene: TRBV5-1; D gene: .; J gene: TRBJ2-1; CDR3 protein: CASSSEGNSYNEQFF; CDR3 DNA: TGCGCCAGCAGCTCGGAGGGAAATAGCTACAATGAGCAGTTCTTC
clone size: few; V gene: TRBV2; D gene: TRBD1; J gene: TRBJ1-5; CDR3 protein: CASSESGTENQPQHF; CDR3 DNA: TGTGCCAGCAGTGAAAGTGGGACAGAAAATCAGCCCCAGCATTTT
clone size: .; V gene: TRBV7-2; D gene: .; J gene: TRBJ1-1; CDR3 protein: CASSLEGDMSTEAFF; CDR3 DNA: TGTGCCAGCAGCTTAGAGGGGGACATGAGCACTGAAGCTTTCTTT
clone size: .; V gene: TRBV7-9; D gene: TRBD1; J gene: TRBJ1-2; CDR3 protein: CASSFPTGDYGYTF; CDR3 DNA: TGTGCCAGCAGCTTCCCCACAGGGGACTATGGCTACACCTTC
clone size: few; V gene: TRBV20-1; D gene: .; J gene: TRBJ1-2; CDR3 protein: CSARDQGGGGYTF; CDR3 DNA: TGCAGTGCTAGAGATCAGGGAGGGGGGGGCTACACCTTC
clone size: .; V gene: TRBV30; D gene: .; J gene: TRBJ2-5; CDR3 protein: CAWSVLVGETQYF; CDR3 DNA: TGTGCCTGGAGTGTACTGGTGGGGGAGACCCAGTACTTC
clone size: .; V gene: TRBV2; D gene: .; J gene: TRBJ2-1; CDR3 protein: CASSETVTGSYNEQFF; CDR3 DNA: TGTGCCAGCAGTGAGACGGTAACAGGCTCCTACAATGAGCAGTTCTTC
clone size: few; V gene: TRBV20-1; D gene: .; J gene: TRBJ1-1; CDR3 protein: CSVLRTTEAFF; CDR3 DNA: TGCAGTGTTCTTAGGACTACTGAAGCTTTCTTT
clone size: few; V gene: TRBV15; D gene: .; J gene: TRBJ2-7; CDR3 protein: CATSPGATYEQYF; CDR3 DNA: TGTGCCACCAGTCCGGGGGCTACCTACGAGCAGTACTTC
clone size: once; V gene: TRBV28; D gene: .; J gene: TRBJ1-5; CDR3 protein: CASRGLGGGNQPQHF; CDR3 DNA: TGTGCCAGCAGGGGGCTCGGGGGAGGCAATCAGCCCCAGCATTTT
clone size: .; V gene: TRBV21-1; D gene: .; J gene: TRBJ2-7; CDR3 protein: CASSKVAGQTYEQYF; CDR3 DNA: TGTGCCAGCAGCAAAGTGGCGGGACAGACCTACGAGCAGTACTTC
clone size: .; V gene: TRBV12-3/TRBV12-4; D gene: TRBD1; J gene: TRBJ2-7; CDR3 protein: CASSPRTGSEQYF; CDR3 DNA: TGTGCCAGCAGTCCCCGGACAGGGAGTGAGCAGTACTTC
clone size: few; V gene: TRBV2; D gene: .; J gene: TRBJ1-5; CDR3 protein: CASQNEASPNQPQHF; CDR3 DNA: TGTGCCAGCCAAAACGAGGCTTCTCCCAATCAGCCCCAGCATTTT
clone size: .; V gene: TRBV29-1; D gene: .; J gene: TRBJ2-1; CDR3 protein: CSVASRLRHNEQFF; CDR3 DNA: TGCAGCGTTGCGAGCAGACTTAGACACAATGAGCAGTTCTTC
clone size: few; V gene: TRBV28; D gene: .; J gene: TRBJ1-4; CDR3 protein: CASGNSPEKLFF; CDR3 DNA: TGTGCCAGCGGCAATTCACCTGAAAAACTGTTTTTT
clone size: .; V gene: TRBV7-3; D gene: .; J gene: TRBJ2-5; CDR3 protein: CASSLGRQAVGETQYF; CDR3 DNA: TGTGCCAGCAGCTTAGGAAGACAGGCGGTGGGGGAGACCCAGTACTTC
clone size: .; V gene: TRBV5-1; D gene: .; J gene: TRBJ1-1; CDR3 protein: CASSLDLIGTEAFF; CDR3 DNA: TGCGCCAGCAGCTTGGACTTAATTGGCACTGAAGCTTTCTTT
clone size: .; V gene: TRBV12-3/TRBV12-4; D gene: .; J gene: TRBJ1-5; CDR3 protein: CASTLSDWTQVENQPQHF; CDR3 DNA: TGTGCCAGCACTCTAAGCGATTGGACGCAGGTGGAGAATCAGCCCCAGCATTTT
clone size: .; V gene: TRBV20-1; D gene: .; J gene: TRBJ2-5; CDR3 protein: CSAYDSAHLQYF; CDR3 DNA: TGCAGTGCCTATGACAGTGCCCATCTTCAGTACTTC
clone size: .; V gene: TRBV7-2; D gene: .; J gene: TRBJ2-2; CDR3 protein: CASSPGSHPRTGELFF; CDR3 DNA: TGTGCCAGCAGCCCAGGGTCACATCCCCGGACCGGGGAGCTGTTTTTT
clone size: many; V gene: TRBV20-1; D gene: TRBD1; J gene: TRBJ1-1; CDR3 protein: CSARAGTGSAFF; CDR3 DNA: TGCAGTGCTAGAGCAGGGACAGGTAGTGCTTTCTTT
clone size: few; V gene: TRBV6-6; D gene: .; J gene: TRBJ1-1; CDR3 protein: CASSPPFRGLSDTEAFF; CDR3 DNA: TGTGCCAGCAGTCCGCCGTTTCGGGGGCTGTCGGACACTGAAGCTTTCTTT
clone size: few; V gene: TRBV20-1; D gene: .; J gene: TRBJ2-1; CDR3 protein: CSASWGSYNEQFF; CDR3 DNA: TGCAGTGCTAGCTGGGGGTCCTACAATGAGCAGTTCTTC
clone size: once; V gene: TRBV4-1; D gene: .; J gene: TRBJ1-2; CDR3 protein: CASSADREYGYTF; CDR3 DNA: TGCGCCAGCAGCGCTGACAGAGAGTATGGCTACACCTTC
clone size: .; V gene: TRBV10-3; D gene: .; J gene: TRBJ2-7; CDR3 protein: CAISDLTDPPSYNEQYF; CDR3 DNA: TGTGCCATCAGTGACCTCACGGACCCACCCTCCTACAATGAGCAGTACTTC
clone size: few; V gene: TRBV5-1; D gene: TRBD2; J gene: TRBJ2-7; CDR3 protein: CASSLLLLAGKSSYEQYF; CDR3 DNA: TGCGCCAGCAGCTTGTTACTACTAGCGGGCAAAAGCTCCTACGAGCAGTACTTC
clone size: few; V gene: TRBV29-1; D gene: TRBD1; J gene: TRBJ1-5; CDR3 protein: CSVRQGSNQPQHF; CDR3 DNA: TGCAGCGTACGACAGGGGAGCAATCAGCCCCAGCATTTT
clone size: .; V gene: TRBV4-2; D gene: TRBD2; J gene: TRBJ2-3; CDR3 protein: CASSRGLAGGRDTQYF; CDR3 DNA: TGTGCCAGCAGCCGAGGACTAGCGGGGGGGCGAGATACGCAGTATTTT
clone size: many; V gene: TRBV5-1; D gene: .; J gene: TRBJ1-2; CDR3 protein: CASSPGTSIYGYTF; CDR3 DNA: TGCGCCAGCAGTCCCGGGACATCCATCTATGGCTACACCTTC
clone size: many; V gene: TRBV15; D gene: .; J gene: TRBJ2-1; CDR3 protein: CATSREGIRLDNEQFF; CDR3 DNA: TGTGCCACCAGCAGAGAAGGGATCCGCCTGGACAATGAGCAGTTCTTC
clone size: few; V gene: TRBV21-1; D gene: .; J gene: TRBJ2-7; CDR3 protein: CASSKGGGYEQYF; CDR3 DNA: TGTGCCAGCAGCAAAGGTGGGGGCTACGAGCAGTACTTC
clone size: .; V gene: TRBV3-1; D gene: .; J gene: TRBJ2-1; CDR3 protein: CASSQRVTEVFF; CDR3 DNA: TGTGCCAGCAGCCAACGCGTGACAGAGGTGTTCTTC
clone size: many; V gene: TRBV12-3/TRBV12-4; D gene: .; J gene: TRBJ1-5; CDR3 protein: CASSFGSQPQHF; CDR3 DNA: TGTGCCAGCAGTTTTGGGAGTCAGCCCCAGCATTTT
clone size: .; V gene: TRBV20-1; D gene: .; J gene: TRBJ2-3; CDR3 protein: CGASSSGGDTDTQYF; CDR3 DNA: TGCGGTGCTAGTAGCTCCGGGGGTGACACAGATACGCAGTATTTT
clone size: once; V gene: TRBV7-2; D gene: .; J gene: TRBJ2-6; CDR3 protein: CASSPPGRISGANVLTF; CDR3 DNA: TGTGCCAGCAGTCCACCGGGGCGGATATCTGGGGCCAACGTCCTGACTTTC
clone size: few; V gene: TRBV12-3/TRBV12-4; D gene: .; J gene: TRBJ1-6; CDR3 protein: CASSVRQHSPLHF; CDR3 DNA: TGTGCCAGCAGTGTCCGACAGCATTCACCCCTCCACTTT
clone size: .; V gene: TRBV28; D gene: .; J gene: TRBJ2-7; CDR3 protein: CASSRRVGGSYEQYF; CDR3 DNA: TGTGCCAGCAGTCGTCGCGTCGGGGGCTCCTACGAGCAGTACTTC
clone size: many; V gene: TRBV6-5; D gene: .; J gene: TRBJ2-3; CDR3 protein: CASSYSSGYSDTQYF; CDR3 DNA: TGTGCCAGCAGTTACTCGAGTGGGTATTCCGATACGCAGTATTTT
clone size: once; V gene: TRBV6-2/TRBV6-3; D gene: .; J gene: TRBJ2-7; CDR3 protein: CASSTPGVDPSYEQYF; CDR3 DNA: TGTGCCAGCAGTACACCCGGAGTCGACCCCTCCTACGAGCAGTACTTC
clone size: .; V gene: TRBV12-3/TRBV12-4; D gene: TRBD2; J gene: TRBJ2-2; CDR3 protein: CASIISGCTGELFF; CDR3 DNA: TGTGCCAGCATTATTAGCGGGTGCACCGGGGAGCTGTTTTTT